This TCR beta chain was recorded in a study of control samples from healthy donors and cancer patients. CDR3 size: 16 residues. Germline lookup yields CDR1 LGHDT and CDR2 YNNKEL (reference sequence). Trimming at V came to 4 bases and at J to 1 base, leaving 5 bases not matched to a gene. Profiled with immunoSEQ multiplex PCR; TCRdb holds only in-frame clones, not every one. This repertoire shows some 150,000 clones, just under 95% found once; its top ten account for approximately 15%. The sequenced sample consisted of PBMCs. The origin of this receptor is a man aged 60-69 years with colorectal cancer. The V gene is TRBV3-1 (or the pseudogene TRBV3-2), the J gene TRBJ2-5, with 11 bases fitting TRBD2. The CDR3: CASSPTSGGFQETQYF. CDR3 bases: TGTGCCAGCAGCCCCACTAGCGGGGGCTTCCAAGAGACCCAGTACTTC.